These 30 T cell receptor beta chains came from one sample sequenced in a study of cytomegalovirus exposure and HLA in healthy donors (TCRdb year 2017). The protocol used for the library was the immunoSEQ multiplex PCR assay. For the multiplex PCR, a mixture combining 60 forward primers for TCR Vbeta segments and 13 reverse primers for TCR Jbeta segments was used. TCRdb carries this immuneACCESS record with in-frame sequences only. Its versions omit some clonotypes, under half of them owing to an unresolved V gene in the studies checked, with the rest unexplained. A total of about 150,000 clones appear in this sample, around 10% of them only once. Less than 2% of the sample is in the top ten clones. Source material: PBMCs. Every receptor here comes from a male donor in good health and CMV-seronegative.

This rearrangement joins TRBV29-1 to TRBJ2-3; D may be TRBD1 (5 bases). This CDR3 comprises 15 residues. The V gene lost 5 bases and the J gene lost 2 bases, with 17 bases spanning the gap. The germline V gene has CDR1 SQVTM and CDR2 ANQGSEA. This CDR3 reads CSVFGHPLFTDTQYF. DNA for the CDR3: TGCAGCGTTTTCGGACACCCGCTTTTCACAGATACGCAGTATTTT.

CDR3 coding DNA: TGCGCCAGCAGCTTAGGGACAGCTGGGGCCAACGTCCTGACTTTC. It specifies CASSLGTAGANVLTF. The V and J genes are TRBV5-1 and TRBJ2-6; 7 bases agree with TRBD1. This CDR3 spans 15 amino acids. Germline V gene lookup returns CDR1 SGHRS and CDR2 YFSETQ. The J segment lost 2 bases and the V segment lost 2 bases, leaving 1 base of the junction unmatched.

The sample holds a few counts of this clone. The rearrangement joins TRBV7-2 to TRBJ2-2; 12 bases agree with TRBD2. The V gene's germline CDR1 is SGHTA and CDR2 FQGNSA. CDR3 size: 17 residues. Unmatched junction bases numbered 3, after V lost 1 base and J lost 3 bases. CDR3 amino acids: CASSLGGLAGYTGELFF. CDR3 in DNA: TGTGCCAGCAGCTTAGGAGGACTAGCGGGGTACACCGGGGAGCTGTTTTTT.

The CDR3: CASSQDYTGTNTGELFF. As DNA, the CDR3 is TGCGCCAGCAGCCAAGATTACACAGGGACGAACACCGGGGAGCTGTTTTTT. V is TRBV4-3 and J is TRBJ2-2, with D perhaps matching TRBD1 (6 bases). V gave up 0 bases and J gave up 0 bases, with 11 bases separating them. The CDR3 totals 17 residues. CDR1 is LGHNA, CDR2 YSLEER, per germline.

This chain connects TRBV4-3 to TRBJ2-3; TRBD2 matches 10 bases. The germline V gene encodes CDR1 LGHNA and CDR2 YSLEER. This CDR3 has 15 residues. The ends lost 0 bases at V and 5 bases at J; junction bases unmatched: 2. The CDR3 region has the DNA TGCGCCAGCAGCCAAGACAGCGGGAGGGGAGATACGCAGTATTTT. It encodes CASSQDSGRGDTQYF.

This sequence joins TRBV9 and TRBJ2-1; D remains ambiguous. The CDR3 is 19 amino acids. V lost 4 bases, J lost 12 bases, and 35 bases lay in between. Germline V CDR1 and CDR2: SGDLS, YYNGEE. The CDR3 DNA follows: TGTGCCAGCAGCCCCCTGTCCTGGCCCTCGGGTGGAAATAGAGATGCGCAGTTCTTC. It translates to CASSPLSWPSGGNRDAQFF.

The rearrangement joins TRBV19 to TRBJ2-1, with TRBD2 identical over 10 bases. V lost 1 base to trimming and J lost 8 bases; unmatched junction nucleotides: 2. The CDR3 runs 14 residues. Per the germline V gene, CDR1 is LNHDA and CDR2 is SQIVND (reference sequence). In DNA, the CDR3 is TGTGCCAGTAGTATAGCTAGCGGGAGCTATGAGCAGTTCTTC. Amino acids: CASSIASGSYEQFF.

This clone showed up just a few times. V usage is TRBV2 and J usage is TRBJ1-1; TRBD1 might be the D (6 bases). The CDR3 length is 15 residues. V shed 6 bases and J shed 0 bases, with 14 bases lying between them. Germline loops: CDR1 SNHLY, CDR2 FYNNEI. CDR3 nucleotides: TGTGCCAGCAGGGGGGGGACAAAAATGAACACTGAAGCTTTCTTT. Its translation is CASRGGTKMNTEAFF.

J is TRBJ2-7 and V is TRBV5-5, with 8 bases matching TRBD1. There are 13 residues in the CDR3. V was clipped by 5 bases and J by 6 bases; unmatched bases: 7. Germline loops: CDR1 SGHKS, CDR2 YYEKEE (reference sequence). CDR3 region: CASRLMTGAEQYF. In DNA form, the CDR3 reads TGTGCCAGCAGACTGATGACAGGGGCCGAGCAGTACTTC.

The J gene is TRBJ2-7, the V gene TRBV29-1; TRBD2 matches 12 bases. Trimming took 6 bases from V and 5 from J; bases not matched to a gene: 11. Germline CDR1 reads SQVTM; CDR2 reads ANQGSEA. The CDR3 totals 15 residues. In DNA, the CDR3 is TGCAGCGTAGGACTAGCGGGGCACTCCCTCCACGAGCAGTACTTC. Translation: CSVGLAGHSLHEQYF.

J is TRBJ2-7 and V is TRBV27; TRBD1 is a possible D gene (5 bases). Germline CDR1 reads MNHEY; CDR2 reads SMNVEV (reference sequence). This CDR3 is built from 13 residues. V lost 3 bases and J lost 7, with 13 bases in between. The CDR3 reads CASSLKRGEEQYF. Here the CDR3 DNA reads TGTGCCAGCAGTTTGAAAAGGGGCGAGGAGCAGTACTTC.

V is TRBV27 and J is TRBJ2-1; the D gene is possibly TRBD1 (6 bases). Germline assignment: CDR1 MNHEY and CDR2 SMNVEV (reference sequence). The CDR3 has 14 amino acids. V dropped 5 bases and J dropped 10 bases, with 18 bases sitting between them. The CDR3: CASSLTGQRREQFF. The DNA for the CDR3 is TGTGCCAGCAGTCTGACAGGTCAACGGCGGGAGCAGTTCTTC.

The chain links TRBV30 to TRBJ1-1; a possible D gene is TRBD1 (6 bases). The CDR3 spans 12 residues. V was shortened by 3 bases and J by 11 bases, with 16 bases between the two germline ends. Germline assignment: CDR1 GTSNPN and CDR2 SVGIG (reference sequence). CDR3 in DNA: TGTGCCTGGAGCAATTCCGACACAGGGGCTTTCTTT. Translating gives CAWSNSDTGAFF. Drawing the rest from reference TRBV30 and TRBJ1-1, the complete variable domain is SQTIHQWPATLVQPVGSPLSLECTVEGTSNPNLYWYRQAAGRGLQLLFYSVGIGQISSEVPQNLSASRPQDRQFILSSKKLLLSDSGFYLCAWSNSDTGAFFGQGTRLTVV.

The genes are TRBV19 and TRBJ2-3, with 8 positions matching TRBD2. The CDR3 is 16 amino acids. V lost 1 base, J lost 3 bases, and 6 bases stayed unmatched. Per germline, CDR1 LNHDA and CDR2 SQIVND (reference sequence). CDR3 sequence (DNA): TGTGCCAGTAGTATAGCCCCGGGGGGGCGGACAGATACGCAGTATTTT. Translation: CASSIAPGGRTDTQYF.

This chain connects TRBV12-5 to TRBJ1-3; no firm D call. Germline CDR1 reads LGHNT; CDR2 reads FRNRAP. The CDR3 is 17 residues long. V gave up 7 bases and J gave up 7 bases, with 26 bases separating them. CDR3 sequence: CASAFLQRHRQKNTIYF. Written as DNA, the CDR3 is TGTGCTAGTGCCTTTCTCCAGAGACACCGTCAAAAGAACACCATATATTTT.

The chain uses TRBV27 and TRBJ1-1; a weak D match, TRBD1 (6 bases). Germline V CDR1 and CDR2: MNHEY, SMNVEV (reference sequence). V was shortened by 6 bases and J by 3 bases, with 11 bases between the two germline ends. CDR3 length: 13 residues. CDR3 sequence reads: CASRRGSDTEAFF. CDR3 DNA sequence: TGTGCCAGCAGGAGGGGGTCAGACACTGAAGCTTTCTTT.

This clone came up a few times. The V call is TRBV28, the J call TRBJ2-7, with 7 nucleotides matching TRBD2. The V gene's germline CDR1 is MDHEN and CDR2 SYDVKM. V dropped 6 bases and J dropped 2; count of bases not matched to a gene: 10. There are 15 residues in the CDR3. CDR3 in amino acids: CASSRRGSGAYEQYF. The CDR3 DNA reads TGTGCCAGCAGCCGCCGGGGCAGCGGGGCCTACGAGCAGTACTTC.

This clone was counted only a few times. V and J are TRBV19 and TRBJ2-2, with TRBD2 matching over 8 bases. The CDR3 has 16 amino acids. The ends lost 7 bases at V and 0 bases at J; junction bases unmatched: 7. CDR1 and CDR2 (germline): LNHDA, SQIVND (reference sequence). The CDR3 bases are TGTGCCAGTACCCACTTTAGCGGGGCGAACACCGGGGAGCTGTTTTTT. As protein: CASTHFSGANTGELFF.

CDR3 nucleotide sequence: TGTGCCAGCAGCTTGGGACTAGCGGCCCAAGGTCAACAGTTCTTC. Translating it yields CASSLGLAAQGQQFF. The V and J genes are TRBV5-4 and TRBJ2-1, with 9 bases that match TRBD2. The CDR3 runs to 15 residues. Germline CDR1 and CDR2: SGHNT and YYREEE (reference sequence). V dropped 0 bases and J dropped 13; count of bases not matched to a gene: 11.

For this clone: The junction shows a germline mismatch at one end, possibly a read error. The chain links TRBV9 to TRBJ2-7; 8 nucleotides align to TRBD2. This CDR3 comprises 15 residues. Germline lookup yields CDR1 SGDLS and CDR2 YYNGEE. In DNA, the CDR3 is TGTGTCAGCAGCGTAGGCTCCCGGGAGGGCCACGAGCAGTACTTC. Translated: CVSSVGSREGHEQYF.

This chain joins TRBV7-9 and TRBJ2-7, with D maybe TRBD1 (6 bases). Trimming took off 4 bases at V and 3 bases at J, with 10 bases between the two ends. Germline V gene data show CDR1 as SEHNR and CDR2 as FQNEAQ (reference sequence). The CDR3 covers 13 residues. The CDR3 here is CASSYRDNYEQYF. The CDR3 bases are TGTGCCAGCAGCTACCGGGACAACTACGAGCAGTACTTC.

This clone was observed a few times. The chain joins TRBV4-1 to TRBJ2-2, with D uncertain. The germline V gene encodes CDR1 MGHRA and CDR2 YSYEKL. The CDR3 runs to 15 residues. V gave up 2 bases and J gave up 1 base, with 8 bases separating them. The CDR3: CASSQWPGNTGELFF. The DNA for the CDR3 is TGCGCCAGCAGCCAATGGCCGGGGAACACCGGGGAGCTGTTTTTT.

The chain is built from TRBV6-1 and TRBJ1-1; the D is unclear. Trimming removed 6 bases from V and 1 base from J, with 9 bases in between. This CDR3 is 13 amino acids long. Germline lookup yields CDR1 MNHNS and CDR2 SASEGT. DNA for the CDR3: TGTGCCAGCAGCCTTATAGAGAACACTGAAGCTTTCTTT. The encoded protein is CASSLIENTEAFF.

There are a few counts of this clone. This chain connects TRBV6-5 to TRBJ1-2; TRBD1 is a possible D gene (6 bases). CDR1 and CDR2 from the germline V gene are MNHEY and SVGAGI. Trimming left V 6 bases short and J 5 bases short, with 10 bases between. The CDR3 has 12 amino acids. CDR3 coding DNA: TGTGCCAGCAGCCCTCAGGGGTATGGCTACACCTTC. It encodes CASSPQGYGYTF.

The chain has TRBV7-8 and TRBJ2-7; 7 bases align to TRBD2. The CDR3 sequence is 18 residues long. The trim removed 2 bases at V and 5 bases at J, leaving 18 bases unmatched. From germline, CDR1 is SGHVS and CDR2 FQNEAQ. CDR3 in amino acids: CASSLSPSSGTQAHEQYF. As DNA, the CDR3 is TGTGCCAGCAGCTTATCACCATCTAGCGGAACTCAGGCCCACGAGCAGTACTTC.

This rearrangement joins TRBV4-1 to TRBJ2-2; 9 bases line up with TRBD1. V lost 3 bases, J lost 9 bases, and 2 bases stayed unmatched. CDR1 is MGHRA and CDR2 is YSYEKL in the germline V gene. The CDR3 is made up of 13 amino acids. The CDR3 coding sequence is TGCGCCAGCAGCCACACAGGGGGCCGGGAGCTGTTTTTT. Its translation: CASSHTGGRELFF.

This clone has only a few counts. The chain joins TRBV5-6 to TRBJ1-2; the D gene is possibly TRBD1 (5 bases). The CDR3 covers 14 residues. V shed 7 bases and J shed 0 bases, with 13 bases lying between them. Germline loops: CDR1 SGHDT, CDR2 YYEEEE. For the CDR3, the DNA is TGTGCCAGCGACTTCGGGGGGACTAACTATGGCTACACCTTC. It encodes CASDFGGTNYGYTF.

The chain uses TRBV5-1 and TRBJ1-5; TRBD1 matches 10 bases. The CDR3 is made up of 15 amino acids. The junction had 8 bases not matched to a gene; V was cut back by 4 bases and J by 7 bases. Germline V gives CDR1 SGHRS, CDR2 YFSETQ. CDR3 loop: CASSVTGGVGQPQHF. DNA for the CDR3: TGCGCCAGCAGCGTGACAGGGGGCGTAGGACAGCCCCAGCATTTT.

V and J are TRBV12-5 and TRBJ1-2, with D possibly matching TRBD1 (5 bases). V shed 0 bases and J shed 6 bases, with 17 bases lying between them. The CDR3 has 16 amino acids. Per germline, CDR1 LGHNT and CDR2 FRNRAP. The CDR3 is CASGLVVGGSRDGYTF. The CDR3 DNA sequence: TGTGCTAGTGGTTTGGTGGTGGGGGGGTCGAGGGATGGCTACACCTTC.

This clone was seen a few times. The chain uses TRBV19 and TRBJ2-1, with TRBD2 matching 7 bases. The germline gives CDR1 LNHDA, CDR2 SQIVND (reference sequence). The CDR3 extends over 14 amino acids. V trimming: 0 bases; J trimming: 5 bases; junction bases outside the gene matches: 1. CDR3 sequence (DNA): TGTGCCAGTAGTATAGAGGGGGGGGACAATGAGCAGTTCTTC. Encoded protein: CASSIEGGDNEQFF.